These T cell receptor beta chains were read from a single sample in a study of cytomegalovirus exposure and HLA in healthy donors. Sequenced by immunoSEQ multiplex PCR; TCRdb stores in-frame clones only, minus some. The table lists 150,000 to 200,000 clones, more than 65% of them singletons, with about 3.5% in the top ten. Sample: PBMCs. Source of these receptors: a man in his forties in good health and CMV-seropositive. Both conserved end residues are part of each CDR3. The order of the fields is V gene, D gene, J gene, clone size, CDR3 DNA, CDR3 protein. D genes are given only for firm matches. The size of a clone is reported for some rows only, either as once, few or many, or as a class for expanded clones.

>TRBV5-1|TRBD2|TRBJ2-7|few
TGCGCCAGCAGCTTAGGGACTAGCGGGAGGAGCTCCTACGAGCAGTACTTC
CASSLGTSGRSSYEQYF
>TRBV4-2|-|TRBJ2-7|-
TGTGCCAGCAGCAAAGGGGGGGATACCACCTACGAGCAGTACTTC
CASSKGGDTTYEQYF
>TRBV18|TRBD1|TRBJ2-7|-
TGTGCCAGCTCGACAGGGGAGGCTTACGAGCAGTACTTC
CASSTGEAYEQYF
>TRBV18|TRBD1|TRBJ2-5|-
TGTGCCAGCTCACCATATGCGACAGGGGGAGCAGAGACCCAGTACTTC
CASSPYATGGAETQYF
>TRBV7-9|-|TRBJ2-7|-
TGTGCCAGCAGCTTAGCGGCGGGGTTCTCCTACGAGCAGTACTTC
CASSLAAGFSYEQYF
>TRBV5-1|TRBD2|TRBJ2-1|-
TGCGCCAGCAGCCAGGGACTAGCGGGAATTGGGGAGCAGTTCTTC
CASSQGLAGIGEQFF
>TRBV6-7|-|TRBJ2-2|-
TGTGCCAGTACTCTGGGAAGGGGAGGCACTAACACCGGGGAGCTGTTTTTT
CASTLGRGGTNTGELFF
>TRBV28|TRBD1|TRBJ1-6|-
TGTGCCAGCAGTTCCTTCGGGACAGGGGGCGGCTATAATTCACCCCTCCACTTT
CASSSFGTGGGYNSPLHF
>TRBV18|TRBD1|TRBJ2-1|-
TGTGCCAGCTCACCAAGGACAGGGGGATACAATGAGCAGTTCTTC
CASSPRTGGYNEQFF
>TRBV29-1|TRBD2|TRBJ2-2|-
TGCAGCGTCTCTGGACTAGCGGGAGGTCCTAACACCGGGGAGCTGTTTTTT
CSVSGLAGGPNTGELFF
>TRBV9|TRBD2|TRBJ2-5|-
TGTGCCAGCAGCGACCGGGAGGGAGGAGAGACCCAGTACTTC
CASSDREGGETQYF
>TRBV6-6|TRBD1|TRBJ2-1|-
TGTGCCAGCAGAACAGACAGGGTCAGTGAGCAGTTCTTC
CASRTDRVSEQFF
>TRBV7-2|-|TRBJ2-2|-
TGTGCCAGCAGCTCCCCGCGGTTAGCCGAGCTGTTTTTT
CASSSPRLAELFF
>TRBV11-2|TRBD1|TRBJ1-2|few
TGTGCCAGCAGTTCAACCGGGACAGGGTGGAACTATGGCTACACCTTC
CASSSTGTGWNYGYTF
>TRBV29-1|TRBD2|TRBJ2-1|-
TGCAGCGCGGCCCGCCTAGCGGGAGGCTACAATGAGCAGTTCTTC
CSAARLAGGYNEQFF
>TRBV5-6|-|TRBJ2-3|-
TGTGCCAGCAGCTTTATCCGGGGCACAGATACGCAGTATTTT
CASSFIRGTDTQYF
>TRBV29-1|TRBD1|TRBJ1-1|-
TGCAGCGTTGTAGGGACAGCTCGTGATACTGAAGCTTTCTTT
CSVVGTARDTEAFF
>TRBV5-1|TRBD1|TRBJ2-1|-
TGCGCCAGCAGCACTGTTGGGACAGGGGGCGGAGCGGCTGAGAATGAGCAGTTCTTC
CASSTVGTGGGAAENEQFF
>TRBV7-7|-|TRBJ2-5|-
TGTGCCAGCAGCCCCCAGGGGGGTGGAGGAGAGACCCAGTACTTC
CASSPQGGGGETQYF
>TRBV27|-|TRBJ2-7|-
TGTGCCAGCAGTTTGGGACACTCGCTGTCCTACGAGCAGTACTTC
CASSLGHSLSYEQYF
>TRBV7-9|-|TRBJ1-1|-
TGTGCCAGCAGCTTACGGGCCGGGTCTAGCGGTGAAGCTTTCTTT
CASSLRAGSSGEAFF
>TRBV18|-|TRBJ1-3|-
TGTGCCAGCTCACCATGGGAGAGGACCAGCTCTGGAAACACCATATATTTT
CASSPWERTSSGNTIYF
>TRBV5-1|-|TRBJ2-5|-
TGCGCCAGCAGCTTGGCTGGCGGTGCCCTGTCGGCGACCCAGTACTTC
CASSLAGGALSATQYF
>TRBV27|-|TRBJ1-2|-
TGTGCCAGCAGTTTAGAGGCGGGGAGCTATGGCTACACCTTC
CASSLEAGSYGYTF
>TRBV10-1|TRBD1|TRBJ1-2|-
TGCGCCAGGGGACAGGGACGGAGGGCCTATGGCTACACCTTC
CARGQGRRAYGYTF
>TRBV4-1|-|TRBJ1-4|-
TGCGCCAGCAGCCCCCGACAGACAACTAATGAAAAACTGTTTTTT
CASSPRQTTNEKLFF
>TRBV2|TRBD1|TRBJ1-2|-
TGTGCCAGCAGTGAACAGGGGGAGGTGCATGGCTACACCTTC
CASSEQGEVHGYTF
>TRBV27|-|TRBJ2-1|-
TGTGCCAGCAGTTTGCCGGGTTCCCAGTTAGCTCACAATGAGCAGTTCTTC
CASSLPGSQLAHNEQFF
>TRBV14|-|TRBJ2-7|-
TGTGCCAGCAGCCAATCTCTATCCTACGAGCAGTACTTC
CASSQSLSYEQYF
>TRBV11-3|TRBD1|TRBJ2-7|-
TGTGCCAGCAGCTCGACGACAGGGACCTACGAGCAGTACTTC
CASSSTTGTYEQYF
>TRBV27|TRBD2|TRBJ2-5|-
TGTGCCAGCAGCACCCTAGCGGGAGGGCCCCCAGAGACCCAGTACTTC
CASSTLAGGPPETQYF
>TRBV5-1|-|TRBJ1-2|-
TGCGCCAGCAGCGGAACGACAGGCAACTATGGCTACACCTTC
CASSGTTGNYGYTF
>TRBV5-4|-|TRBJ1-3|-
TGTGCCAGCAGCGTGACAGGCTCTGGAAACACCATATATTTT
CASSVTGSGNTIYF